These T cell receptor beta chains were read from a single sample in a study of graft-versus-host responses after intestinal transplantation. TCRdb's copy holds only in-frame clones and misses some; the assay was immunoSEQ multiplex PCR. The table records tens of thousands of clones, around 83% of them present only once. The specimen comprised PBMCs, sampled about 38 months after transplant. The receptors stem from a human patient who received an intestinal transplant, so some T cells may come from the graft donor. The CDR3 runs from the conserved cysteine through the conserved F or W. The D gene is left open where the match is weak. A row's size may be missing; if present it is once, few, many or a size class.

clone_size j_call d_call v_call cdr3_aa cdr3_nt
NA TRBJ2-5 TRBD2 TRBV11-1 CASSFRQSGEETQYF TGTGCCAGCAGCTTTAGGCAAAGCGGGGAAGAGACCCAGTACTTC
few TRBJ1-1 NA TRBV6-1 CASSEAAGASTEAFF TGTGCCAGCAGTGAAGCTGCGGGGGCGAGCACTGAAGCTTTCTTT
NA TRBJ2-1 TRBD2 TRBV10-1 CASSESGTSGRDGNEQFF TGCGCCAGCAGTGAGTCAGGGACTAGCGGGAGGGATGGAAATGAGCAGTTCTTC
NA TRBJ2-4 NA TRBV4-1 CASSHSPPGRDIQYF TGCGCCAGCAGCCATTCACCACCGGGCAGGGACATTCAGTACTTC
few TRBJ2-2 NA TRBV18 CASSPAVLNTGELFF TGTGCCAGCTCACCAGCAGTTCTGAACACCGGGGAGCTGTTTTTT
NA TRBJ1-1 NA TRBV28 CASSLRGRGTEAFF TGTGCCAGCAGTTTGCGGGGCAGGGGAACTGAAGCTTTCTTT
NA TRBJ1-2 TRBD1 TRBV19 CANTTQGAPRGPGANYGYTF TGTGCCAACACCACTCAGGGGGCCCCCCGGGGGCCGGGGGCTAACTATGGCTACACCTTC
once TRBJ2-1 TRBD1 TRBV6-1 CASQDRVVNEQFF TGTGCCAGCCAGGACAGGGTGGTCAATGAGCAGTTCTTC
NA TRBJ2-7 TRBD1 TRBV2 CASSKTGGQRSSYEQYF TGTGCCAGCAGTAAGACAGGGGGCCAGCGGAGCTCCTACGAGCAGTACTTC
NA TRBJ1-2 TRBD1 TRBV28 CASSLSGTGMIYGYTF TGTGCCAGCAGTTTATCCGGGACAGGGATGATCTATGGCTACACCTTC
NA TRBJ2-1 TRBD1 TRBV11-2 CASSRDRVSYNEQFF TGTGCCAGCAGCCGCGACAGGGTCTCCTACAATGAGCAGTTCTTC
NA TRBJ1-2 NA TRBV5-5 CASSLGRPANYGYTF TGTGCCAGCAGCCTGGGACGGCCCGCTAACTATGGCTACACCTTC
NA TRBJ2-5 TRBD1 TRBV6-1 CASSEAEGAVETQYF TGTGCCAGCAGTGAAGCCGAGGGGGCGGTGGAGACCCAGTACTTC
NA TRBJ2-7 TRBD2 TRBV28 CASSLPPRLAGLSYEQYF TGTGCCAGCAGTTTACCCCCCCGACTAGCGGGCCTCTCCTACGAGCAGTACTTC
NA TRBJ2-7 NA TRBV27 CASSLASGHPYEQYF TGTGCCAGCAGTTTAGCGTCGGGACACCCCTACGAGCAGTACTTC
few TRBJ2-3 TRBD2 TRBV6-1 CASSDSGISTDTQYF TGTGCCAGCAGCGATAGCGGGATCTCCACAGATACGCAGTATTTT
NA TRBJ1-2 NA TRBV9 CASSVFGYGYTF TGTGCCAGCAGCGTATTCGGCTATGGCTACACCTTC
NA TRBJ1-1 NA TRBV4-1 CASSLREQNTEAFF TGCGCCAGCAGCCTTCGGGAGCAGAACACTGAAGCTTTCTTT
NA TRBJ1-6 TRBD1 TRBV6-5 CASSRTQGESSPLHF TGTGCCAGCAGTAGAACACAGGGGGAAAGTTCACCCCTCCACTTT
NA TRBJ2-5 TRBD2 TRBV11-2 CASSPPSGGARETQYF TGTGCCAGCAGCCCCCCAAGCGGGGGGGCGAGGGAGACCCAGTACTTC
NA TRBJ2-7 NA TRBV5-6 CASNTGSNYEQYF TGTGCCAGCAACACAGGTTCCAACTACGAGCAGTACTTC
NA TRBJ2-5 NA TRBV18 CASSPSTRNQETQYF TGTGCCAGCTCACCCTCAACTAGAAACCAAGAGACCCAGTACTTC
NA TRBJ1-1 NA TRBV5-6 CASSFPPTVNTEAFF TGTGCCAGCAGCTTTCCTCCGACAGTGAACACTGAAGCTTTCTTT
NA TRBJ2-7 TRBD2 TRBV2 CASSVLAGGGYEQYF TGTGCCAGCAGTGTCTTAGCGGGGGGAGGCTACGAGCAGTACTTC
NA TRBJ2-3 TRBD1 TRBV5-1 CASSLRGGQGGTDTQYF TGCGCCAGCAGCTTGAGAGGTGGGCAGGGGGGCACAGATACGCAGTATTTT
NA TRBJ1-6 NA TRBV5-4 CASSLGLGDSPLHF TGTGCCAGCAGCTTGGGTCTGGGGGATTCACCCCTCCACTTT
once TRBJ2-4 TRBD1 TRBV6-1 CASSVGQGALIQYF TGTGCCAGCAGTGTCGGACAGGGGGCACTCATTCAGTACTTC
once TRBJ2-5 NA TRBV6-4 CASTPGWRAQETQYF TGTGCCAGCACCCCAGGATGGAGAGCTCAAGAGACCCAGTACTTC
NA TRBJ2-5 NA TRBV11-2 CASSLNSVKGETQYF TGTGCCAGCAGCTTAAATTCCGTGAAGGGGGAGACCCAGTACTTC
NA TRBJ2-5 NA TRBV10-1 CASSEGARVIPSCETQYF TGCGCCAGCAGTGAGGGCGCAAGGGTAATTCCTTCTTGCGAGACCCAGTACTTC
NA TRBJ2-1 NA TRBV6-4 CASRPGTPHLVNEQFF TGTGCCAGCAGGCCCGGGACACCTCACTTAGTCAATGAGCAGTTCTTC
NA TRBJ2-2 TRBD1 TRBV29-1 CSVEGQGDTGELFF TGCAGCGTTGAAGGGCAGGGGGACACCGGGGAGCTGTTTTTT
NA TRBJ2-3 TRBD2 TRBV5-4 CASSLSGSTDTQYF TGTGCCAGCAGCCTTAGCGGGAGCACAGATACGCAGTATTTT